This entry concerns a single T cell receptor (beta chain). Its antigen is not identified. The data belong to a study of cytomegalovirus exposure and HLA in healthy donors. General study results and limits: Reports credit the classifier with highly specific, highly sensitive diagnosis of cytomegalovirus status. Some public TCRs appeared in many individuals, while most sequences were rare.

Donors came from a validation cohort of some 130 subjects, distinct from the first 666-subject cohort. Libraries were prepared by immunoSEQ multiplex PCR; TCRdb keeps only in-frame clonotypes and omits some of them. The sample has about 64,000 clones; over 85% are singletons. Sequences were obtained from PBMCs. This TCR was sampled from a woman younger than 35 in good health and CMV-seropositive.

For the CDR3, the DNA is TGTGCCAGAAGCCGGACTAGCGGGAGCCCCAATGAGCAGTTCTTC. It codes for CARSRTSGSPNEQFF. The J gene is TRBJ2-1, the V gene TRBV5-3, with 13 positions matching TRBD2. TRBV5-3 is assigned to the ORF class and has an uncertain function. CDR3 length: 15 residues. V gave up 4 bases and J gave up 6 bases; unmatched junction bases: 4.